Below, 9 T cell receptor beta chains from the same sample are listed, as sequenced in a study of blood T cell repertoires in COVID-19. Produced via immunoSEQ multiplex PCR; TCRdb's table is partial and in-frame only. Of 210,000 or so clones in the sample, roughly 80% were seen once. Specimen: peripheral blood. Source of these receptors: a man aged 50 to 60 who had recovered from COVID-19.

The chain carries TRBV19 and TRBJ2-1; 11 nucleotides agree with TRBD2. Germline assignment: CDR1 LNHDA and CDR2 SQIVND (reference sequence). The V gene end was trimmed by 4 bases and the J gene end by 4 bases; junction bases not matched to a gene: 9. The CDR3 sequence is 17 residues long. For the CDR3, the DNA is TGTGCCAGTAGTAGAAACCCGGGACTAGCGGCGTACAATGAGCAGTTCTTC. This gives the protein CASSRNPGLAAYNEQFF.

The gene calls are TRBV6-5 and TRBJ1-6; 8 bases match TRBD1. V was clipped by 0 bases and J by 8 bases; unmatched bases: 3. CDR1 is MNHEY and CDR2 is SVGAGI in the germline V gene. This CDR3 is built from 15 residues. Here the CDR3 DNA reads TGTGCCAGCAGTTACTCTTCAGGGGGCGATTCACCCCTCCACTTT. This gives the protein CASSYSSGGDSPLHF.

The count of this clone is one. The genes are TRBV30 and TRBJ1-1; D perhaps matches TRBD1 (6 bases). CDR3 length: 13 residues. The germline CDR1 and CDR2 sequences are GTSNPN and SVGIG (reference sequence). Trimming shortened V by 5 bases and J by 3 bases, and 13 bases separated the two germline ends. Here the CDR3 reads CAWAGQIHTEAFF. The CDR3 DNA reads TGTGCCTGGGCTGGACAGATTCACACTGAAGCTTTCTTT.

This chain links TRBV14 with TRBJ1-2; the D is unclear. Trimming removed 0 bases from V and 3 bases from J, with 8 bases in between. This CDR3 comprises 14 residues. Germline lookup yields CDR1 SGHDN and CDR2 FVKESK. In DNA, the CDR3 is TGTGCCAGCAGCCAAGATGTCCGGGACTATGGCTACACCTTC. This encodes CASSQDVRDYGYTF.

The chain recombines TRBV11-2 with TRBJ1-4, with 8 nucleotides matching TRBD1. This CDR3 comprises 16 residues. Germline V gene lookup returns CDR1 SGHAT and CDR2 FQNNGV. The trim removed 5 bases at V and 8 bases at J, leaving 13 bases unmatched. CDR3 DNA: TGTGCCAGCAGCAACCGAAGACAGGGGTTACCGGAAAAACTGTTTTTT. This translates into CASSNRRQGLPEKLFF.

The genes are TRBV19 and TRBJ1-5; possibly TRBD1 for D (5 bases). V lost 5 bases and J lost 1, with 12 bases in between. The CDR3 length is 15 residues. The germline CDR1 and CDR2 sequences are LNHDA and SQIVND (reference sequence). DNA of the CDR3: TGTGCCAGTAGTCCCTACCAGGGAAGCAATCAGCCCCAGCATTTT. Translation: CASSPYQGSNQPQHF.

V gene TRBV2 combines with J gene TRBJ2-3; 8 positions match TRBD1. V was clipped by 6 bases and J by 5 bases; unmatched bases: 13. The CDR3 spans 16 residues. Per germline, CDR1 SNHLY and CDR2 FYNNEI. The DNA of the CDR3 is TGTGCCAGCAGAGGGACAGGATCATTTGTAGGAGATACGCAGTATTTT. Its protein is CASRGTGSFVGDTQYF.

This clone has only a few counts. The chain has TRBV7-2 and TRBJ1-6; no clear D gene. This CDR3 is 15 amino acids long. V gave up 1 base and J gave up 0 bases, with 4 bases separating them. Per germline, CDR1 SGHTA and CDR2 FQGNSA. The CDR3 region is CASSLDSSYNSPLHF. The CDR3 region has the DNA TGTGCCAGCAGCTTAGACAGCTCCTATAATTCACCCCTCCACTTT.

The rearrangement uses TRBV5-8 and TRBJ2-3, with D maybe TRBD1 (6 bases). The V gene lost 0 bases and the J gene lost 4 bases, with 15 bases spanning the gap. The CDR3 loop spans 16 amino acids. Germline V gene lookup returns CDR1 SGHTS and CDR2 YDEGEE. The CDR3 sequence: CASSLGTGSMADTQYF. DNA of the CDR3: TGTGCCAGCAGCTTGGGCACAGGGAGCATGGCAGATACGCAGTATTTT.